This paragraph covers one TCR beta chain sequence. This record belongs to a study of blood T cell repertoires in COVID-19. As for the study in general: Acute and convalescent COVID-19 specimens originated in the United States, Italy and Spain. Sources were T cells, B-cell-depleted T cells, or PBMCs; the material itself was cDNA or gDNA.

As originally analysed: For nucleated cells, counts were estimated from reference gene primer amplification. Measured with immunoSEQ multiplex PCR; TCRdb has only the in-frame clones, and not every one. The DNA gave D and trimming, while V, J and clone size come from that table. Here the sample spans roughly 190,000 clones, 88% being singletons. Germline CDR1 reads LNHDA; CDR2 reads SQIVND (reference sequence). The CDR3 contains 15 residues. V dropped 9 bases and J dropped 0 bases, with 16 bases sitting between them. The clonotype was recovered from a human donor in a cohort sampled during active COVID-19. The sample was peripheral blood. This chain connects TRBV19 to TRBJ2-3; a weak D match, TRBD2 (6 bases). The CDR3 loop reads CASRDSLASTDTQYF. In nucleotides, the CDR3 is TGTGCCAGCCGAGATAGCCTAGCGAGCACAGATACGCAGTATTTT.